This T cell receptor beta chain was identified during a study of molecular identifiers for immune sequencing clone quantification. Both previously described methods and listed TCR primers were employed to make bulk TCR libraries. TCRdb called the PCR reads again in MiXCR, with one record for every CDR3 protein. The repertoire holds under 75,000 distinct CDR3 sequences, with approximately 18% as singletons. This CDR3 has 14 amino acids. Trimming pared 4 bases from V and 0 bases from J, leaving 10 bases between. Germline values: CDR1 SGHVS, CDR2 FQNEAQ. General study findings and limits: With a barcode shared among identical TCR molecules, highly expanded clone sizes could be underestimated. Effector cells had over 99% of their molecules in clones above 20 RNA copies, while naive cells had under 1%.

This clonotype has a count of ten or more. What it binds is unknown. The V and J genes are TRBV7-8 and TRBJ2-7; possible D gene TRBD1, 5 bases. The clonotype comes from a human donor in good health. Some libraries in this study had Jurkat cell RNA spiked in. The sequencing input was naive CD8+ T cells from blood, with Jurkat cell RNA spiked in. Regarding subset: FACS-sorted CD8+CD4-CCR7+CD45RA+ naive T cells. The CDR3 DNA sequence: TGTGCCAGCAGCTCGACAGTCCTCTCCTACGAGCAGTACTTC. It codes for CASSSTVLSYEQYF.